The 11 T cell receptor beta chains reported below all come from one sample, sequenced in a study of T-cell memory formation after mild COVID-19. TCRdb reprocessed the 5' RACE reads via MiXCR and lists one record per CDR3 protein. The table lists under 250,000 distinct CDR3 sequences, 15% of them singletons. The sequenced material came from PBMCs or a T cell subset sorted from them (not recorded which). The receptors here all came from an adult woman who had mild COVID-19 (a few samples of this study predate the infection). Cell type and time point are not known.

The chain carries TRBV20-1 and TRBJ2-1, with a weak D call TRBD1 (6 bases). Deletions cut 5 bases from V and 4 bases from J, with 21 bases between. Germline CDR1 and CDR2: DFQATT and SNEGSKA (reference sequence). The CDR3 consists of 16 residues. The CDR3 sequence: CSAESDSFKGYNEQFF. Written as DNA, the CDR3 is TGCAGTGCTGAATCGGACAGCTTCAAGGGTTACAATGAGCAGTTCTTC.

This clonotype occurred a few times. The CDR3 region has the DNA TGTGCCAGTACCAAGCAGAGCAATCAGCCCCAGCATTTT. This translates into CASTKQSNQPQHF. The V call is TRBV19, the J call TRBJ1-5, with D hard to call. The CDR3 covers 13 residues. The V and J ends lost 7 bases and 1 base respectively, with 8 bases between them. The germline V gene encodes CDR1 LNHDA and CDR2 SQIVND (reference sequence).

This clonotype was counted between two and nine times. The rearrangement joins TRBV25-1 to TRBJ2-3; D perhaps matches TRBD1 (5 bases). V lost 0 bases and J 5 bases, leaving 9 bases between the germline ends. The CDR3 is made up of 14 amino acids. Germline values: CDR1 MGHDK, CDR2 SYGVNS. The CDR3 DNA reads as TGTGCCAGCAGTGAATACAGGGCGGAAGATACGCAGTATTTT. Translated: CASSEYRAEDTQYF.

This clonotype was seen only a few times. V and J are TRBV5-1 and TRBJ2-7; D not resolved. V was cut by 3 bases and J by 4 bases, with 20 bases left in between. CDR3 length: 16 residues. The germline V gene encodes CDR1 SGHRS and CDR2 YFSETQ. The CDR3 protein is CASSSNYPGVNYEQYF. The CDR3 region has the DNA TGCGCCAGCAGCTCAAATTACCCTGGGGTAAATTACGAGCAGTACTTC.

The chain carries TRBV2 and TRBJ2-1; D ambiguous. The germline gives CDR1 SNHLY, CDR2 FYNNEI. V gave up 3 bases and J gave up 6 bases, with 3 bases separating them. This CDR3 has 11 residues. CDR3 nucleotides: TGTGCCAGCAGTGAGCTCAATGAGCAGTTCTTC. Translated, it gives CASSELNEQFF.

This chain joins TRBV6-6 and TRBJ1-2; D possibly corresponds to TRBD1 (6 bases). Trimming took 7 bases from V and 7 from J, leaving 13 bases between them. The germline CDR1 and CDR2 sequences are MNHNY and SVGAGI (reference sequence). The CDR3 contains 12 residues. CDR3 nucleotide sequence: TGTGCCAGCACCAGGGACAACCGTGGCTACACCTTC. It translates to CASTRDNRGYTF.

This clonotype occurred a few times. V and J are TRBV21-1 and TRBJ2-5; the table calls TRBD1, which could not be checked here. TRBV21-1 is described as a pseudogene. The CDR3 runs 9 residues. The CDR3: CASPPDLYF. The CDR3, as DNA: TGTGCCAGCCCCCCCGACCTTTACTTC.

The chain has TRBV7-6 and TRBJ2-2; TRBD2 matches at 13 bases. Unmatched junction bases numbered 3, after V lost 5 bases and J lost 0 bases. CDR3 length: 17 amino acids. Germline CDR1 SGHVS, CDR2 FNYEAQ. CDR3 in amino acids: CASSRGLAGSNTGELFF. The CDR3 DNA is TGTGCCAGCAGCCGGGGACTAGCGGGATCGAACACCGGGGAGCTGTTTTTT.

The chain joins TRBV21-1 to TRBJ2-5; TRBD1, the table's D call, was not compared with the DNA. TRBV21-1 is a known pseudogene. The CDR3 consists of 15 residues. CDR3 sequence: CASSTLTEPQETQYF. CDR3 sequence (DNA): TGTGCCAGCAGCACCCTGACAGAACCTCAAGAGACCCAGTACTTC.

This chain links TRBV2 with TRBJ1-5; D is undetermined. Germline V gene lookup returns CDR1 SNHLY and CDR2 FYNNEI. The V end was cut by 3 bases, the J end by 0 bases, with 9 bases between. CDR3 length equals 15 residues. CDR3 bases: TGTGCCAGCAGTGAGATGAGATCTAGCAATCAGCCCCAGCATTTT. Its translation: CASSEMRSSNQPQHF.

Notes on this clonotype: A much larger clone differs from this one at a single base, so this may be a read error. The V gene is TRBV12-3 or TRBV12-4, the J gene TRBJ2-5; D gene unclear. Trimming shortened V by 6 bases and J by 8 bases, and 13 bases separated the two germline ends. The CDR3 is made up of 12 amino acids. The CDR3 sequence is CASSNYADTQYF. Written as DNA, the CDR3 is TGTGCCAGCAGCAACTATGCCGATACCCAGTACTTC.